This TCR beta chain was documented in a study of OX40 agonist ivuxolimab in advanced cancers. Study-wide background: Patients received ivuxolimab, an agonistic anti-OX40 (CD134) antibody. Study-wide findings and caveats: CD8+ T cells averaged more expanded clones than CD4+. CD4+ and CD8+ T cells in blood underwent clonal expansion by week 6 at 0.1 to 3.0 mg/kg.

Collection of blood occurred at baseline, at cycle 4 day 1, and at cycle 7 day 1. As regards this clone: Its cognate antigen is unknown.

This CDR3 contains 17 residues. The germline gives CDR1 LNHDA, CDR2 SQIVND (reference sequence). V was cut by 2 bases and J by 0 bases, with 13 bases left in between. Data came from immunoSEQ multiplex PCR; TCRdb stores just in-frame clones and leaves some out. Of 50,000 to 65,000 clones listed, around nine tenths were seen once; the top ten hold about 0.82%. This sequence originates from an adult with an advanced solid tumor such as melanoma, head and neck, liver or kidney cancer. Source: CD4+ or CD8+ T cells sorted from blood, taken in a trial of the OX40 agonist ivuxolimab. The chain carries TRBV19 and TRBJ1-4; TRBD1 might be the D (6 bases). DNA of the CDR3: TGTGCCAGTAGTATATCTAGGAGGGGGTCAACTAATGAAAAACTGTTTTTT. Protein sequence: CASSISRRGSTNEKLFF. Drawing the rest from reference TRBV19 and TRBJ1-4, the complete variable domain is DGGITQSPKYLFRKEGQNVTLSCEQNLNHDAMYWYRQDPGQGLRLIYYSQIVNDFQKGDIAEGYSVSREKKESFPLTVTSAQKNPTAFYLCASSISRRGSTNEKLFFGSGTQLSVL.